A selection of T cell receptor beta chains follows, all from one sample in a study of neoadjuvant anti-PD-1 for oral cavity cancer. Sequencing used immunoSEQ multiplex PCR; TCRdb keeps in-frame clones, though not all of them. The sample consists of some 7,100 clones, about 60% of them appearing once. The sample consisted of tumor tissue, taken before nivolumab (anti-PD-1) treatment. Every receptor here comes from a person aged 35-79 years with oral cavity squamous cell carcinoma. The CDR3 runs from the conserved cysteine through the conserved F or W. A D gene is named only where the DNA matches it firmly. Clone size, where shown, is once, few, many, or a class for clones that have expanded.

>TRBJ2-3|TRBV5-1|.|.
CASSLDGVDTDTQYF
TGCGCCAGCAGCTTGGACGGGGTGGACACAGATACGCAGTATTTT
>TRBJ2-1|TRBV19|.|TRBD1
CASSTRTGGPYNEQFF
TGTGCCAGTAGTACCCGGACAGGGGGCCCCTACAATGAGCAGTTCTTC
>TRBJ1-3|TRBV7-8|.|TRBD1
CASSVMTGMRGNTIYF
TGTGCCAGCAGCGTCATGACAGGGATGAGAGGAAACACCATATATTTT
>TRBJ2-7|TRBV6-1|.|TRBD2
CATPPASGSSYEQYF
TGTGCCACCCCGCCGGCTAGCGGGAGCTCCTACGAGCAGTACTTC
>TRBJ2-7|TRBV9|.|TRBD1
CASSVETGVGYEQYF
TGTGCCAGCAGCGTAGAGACAGGGGTGGGCTACGAGCAGTACTTC
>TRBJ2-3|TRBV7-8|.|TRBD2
CASSLWTSGSTDTQYF
TGTGCCAGCAGCTTATGGACTAGCGGGTCCACAGATACGCAGTATTTT
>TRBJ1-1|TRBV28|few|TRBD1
CASSLARGRNTEAFF
TGTGCCAGCAGTTTAGCGAGGGGGCGGAACACTGAAGCTTTCTTT
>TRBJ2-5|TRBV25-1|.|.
CASLGPAYQETQYF
TGTGCCAGCTTGGGACCCGCGTACCAAGAGACCCAGTACTTC
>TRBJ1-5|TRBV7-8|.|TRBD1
CASSRLTGASNQPQHF
TGTGCCAGCAGCCGGTTAACAGGGGCTAGCAATCAGCCCCAGCATTTT
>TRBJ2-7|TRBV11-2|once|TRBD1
CASSFGSGGSYEQYF
TGTGCCAGCAGCTTCGGATCAGGGGGTTCCTACGAGCAGTACTTC
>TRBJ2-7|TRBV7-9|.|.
CASSPQVAAFQYF
TGTGCCAGCAGCCCTCAGGTAGCGGCGTTCCAGTACTTC
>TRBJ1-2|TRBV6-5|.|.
CASSYSTRAHYGYTF
TGTGCCAGCAGTTACTCTACCAGGGCCCACTATGGCTACACCTTC
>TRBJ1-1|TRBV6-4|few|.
CASSDFSSNTEAFF
TGTGCCAGCAGTGACTTTAGCTCCAACACTGAAGCTTTCTTT
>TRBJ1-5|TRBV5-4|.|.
CASSLGRGVGPQHF
TGTGCCAGCAGCTTGGGACGGGGGGTAGGGCCCCAGCATTTT
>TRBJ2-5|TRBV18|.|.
CASSPRRGDQETQYF
TGTGCCAGCTCACCAAGGCGAGGGGACCAAGAGACCCAGTACTTC
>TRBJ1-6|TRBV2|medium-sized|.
CASGSTEYNSPLHF
TGTGCCAGCGGCTCGACGGAATATAATTCACCCCTCCACTTT
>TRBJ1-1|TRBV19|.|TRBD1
CASSPRTGMNTEAFF
TGTGCCAGTAGTCCAAGGACAGGGATGAACACTGAAGCTTTCTTT
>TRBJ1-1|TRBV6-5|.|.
CASSYDLYGPEAFF
TGTGCCAGCAGTTACGATCTATACGGGCCTGAAGCTTTCTTT
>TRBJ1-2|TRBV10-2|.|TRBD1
CASRADRGTGYTF
TGCGCCAGCAGGGCGGACAGGGGAACCGGCTACACCTTC